Following are 2 T cell receptor beta chains from one sample sequenced in a study of T cells in Graves' hyperthyroidism and ophthalmopathy. Researchers amplified the TCR beta CDR3 regions from RNA transcripts. TCR CDR3 regions were first amplified by RT-PCR with HTBI primers. From the multiplex PCR reads, TCRdb called clonotypes with MiXCR, one entry per CDR3 protein. The repertoire holds roughly 580,000 distinct CDR3 sequences, with approximately 14% as singletons. What was sequenced was blood. These receptors were obtained from a woman in her twenties or thirties with Graves' hyperthyroidism that later progressed to Graves' ophthalmopathy.

There are a few counts of this clonotype. This sequence joins TRBV12-5 and TRBJ2-1, with D uncertain. The germline CDR1 and CDR2 sequences are LGHNT and FRNRAP. CDR3 size: 16 residues. The germline V and J ends were trimmed by 5 bases and 2 bases, with 16 bases remaining between them. The chain's CDR3 is CASGPQSVKAYNEQFF. For the CDR3, the DNA is TGTGCTAGTGGTCCCCAAAGCGTAAAGGCCTACAATGAGCAGTTCTTC.

The V call is TRBV4-2, the J call TRBJ2-1; 9 positions match TRBD2. Germline CDR1 is LGHNA and CDR2 is YNFKEQ. The CDR3 consists of 16 residues. J lost 6 bases, V lost 4 bases, and 10 bases had no gene match. CDR3: CASSPRLAADLNEQFF. The CDR3 nucleotides read TGTGCCAGCAGCCCGAGACTAGCGGCGGACCTCAATGAGCAGTTCTTC.